This entry describes one TCR beta chain. Its antigen remains undetermined. No clone much larger than this one lies a single base away; base qualities are absent. The cohort was made up of about 670 healthy bone marrow donors. Cohort members were all nominally healthy when sampled, although unrecorded immune exposures were likely present. The donor was CMV seronegative and belonged to the group of 380 or so seronegative cohort members. Every donor gave a peripheral blood sample, and the peripheral blood mononuclear cells from that sample were used for TCR beta sequencing. Genomic DNA was extracted from the blood cell samples with the Qiagen DNeasy Blood Extraction Kit. The CDR3 has 11 amino acids, counting the end cysteine and phenylalanine. CDR3 DNA is the only sequence kept; it has 33 bases, read in frame from the first base. The germline V gene provides CDR1 SGHAT and CDR2 FQNNGV. Trimming at the junction amounts to 5 bases on V and 8 bases on J, and the germline ends lie 7 bases apart.

This sample is drawn from a study of cytomegalovirus exposure and HLA in healthy donors (dated by TCRdb to the late 2010s). For context, the study as a whole: In an earlier analysis of 450 to 750 of the donors, about 260 Gb of sequence data and approximately 120 million unique TCR beta sequences from about 190 million T cells were reported. All discovery cohort repertoires had been generated on a single sequencing platform. The aim of the study was to test whether cataloging public T cell receptors could identify signatures of past pathogen exposure. Besides the first cohort of some 670 subjects, a separate validation cohort made up of over a hundred different subjects was used. Because of strong linkage in the cohort, 4 to 6 DR-DQ haplotypes were treated as single units for association and clustering. Both class I and class II loci were covered by HLA typing, at four-digit resolution. Donor age, sex, ethnicity and CMV serostatus were compiled alongside the repertoire data. On average, roughly 240,000 unique TCR beta nucleotide sequences were sequenced per donor among fewer than 500 genotyped donors of the cohort, with around 19% of those sequences being non-productive. The number of typed donors differed by locus: about 620-640 for A, B, C, DRB1 and DQB1; some 500 for DQA1; 606 for DPA1; and some 430 for DPB1. To decide whether each TCR beta V gene segment behaved as functional or pseudogenic, an earlier analysis of fewer than 750 of the donors relied on high-throughput TCR beta sequencing. Approximately 310 gigabases of sequencing data and approximately 84 million unique TCR sequences were included in an early release covering several hundred HLA-typed donors. A later analysis re-analyzed previously published TCR beta repertoires from approximately 670 donors and added high-resolution HLA genotyping to study TCR occurrence patterns. In a later genetic analysis, genome-wide SNP genotypes for about 60% of the 666 donors were used, and that subset was treated as a discovery cohort. In the later analysis, no new phenotypic data were used to find candidate immune exposures; instead, reliance was placed on TCR beta sequences and their occurrence across donors. Of the 398 genotyped donors, 65% to 90% fell in the genetic ancestry cluster associated with self-reported Caucasian donors. Using immunosequencing, the study profiled T cell repertoires from some 670 subjects and related those repertoires to cytomegalovirus serostatus. The study combined high-throughput TCR immunosequencing, statistical association of individual TCRs with disease status, and machine learning to predict cytomegalovirus infection status. General conclusions and limits of the study: Three of the identified cytomegalovirus-associated TCR beta chains were confirmed in vitro to be specific for cytomegalovirus antigens. Linkage disequilibrium might explain the correlated functional status among segregating V segments, but an unknown experimental factor could not be ruled out. Specific HLA alleles were associated with 16,951 TCR beta sequences at a false discovery rate of 0.05 in a later analysis. Cytomegalovirus status was reported to be diagnosed by the classifier with high specificity and sensitivity in both the original and validation cohorts. A further reported finding was that TCR beta sequences accurately predicted the HLA-A and HLA-B alleles for most subjects in the first cohort. Most CMV-associated TCR beta chains appeared to be HLA-restricted in a later analysis, and the HLA associations seemed to be driven largely by CMV exposure. According to a later genetic analysis, donors in an Asian-associated ancestry cluster had fewer N-insertions in productive TCRs than the roughly 700-donor mean. Because HLA typing was unavailable for some donors at each locus, only the typed subset was used in association tests. An earlier analysis of several hundred of the donors showed that most TCR beta V segments appeared in productive rearrangements either about 87% or about 30% of the time, which broadly matched IMGT annotations. The authors suggested that the approach could potentially be extended to other disease states and immunological phenotypes. Approximately 16 rarely observed V segments, including chromosome 9 orphons, were excluded from the earlier analysis of several hundred of the donors because counts were too low. Several of the top co-occurrence clusters appeared to be linked to parvovirus B19, influenza, CMV and Epstein-Barr virus, according to a later analysis. A later analysis found that TCR association rates varied across HLA loci, with DRB1 alleles showing the most associated TCRs and HLA-C alleles the fewest. A group of highly shared sequence variants was considered likely to be a technical artifact of the sequencing pipeline. Across donors, most TCR sequences were observed very rarely, whereas some public TCRs were present in many individuals. In a later analysis, HLA-associated TCR beta chains were found to be more clonally expanded and to have lower generation probabilities than equally common non-associated chains. Only TCR beta chains were sequenced in this cohort, and the absence of alpha or paired-chain data limited detectable features. Sequencing depth was assumed to be roughly uniform across donors in the presence/absence analyses, though that assumption may not hold. A total of some 180 TCR beta chains were listed by the study as associated with cytomegalovirus. Some IMGT-functional V segments, including TRBV6-2 and TRBV6-3, could not be told apart with the 87-base-pair reads, so those segments were excluded. Strong co-occurrence of HLA alleles, especially DR and DQ, made assigning TCR associations to individual alleles difficult. V-gene and J-gene trimming of TCR beta chains was associated with a missense DCLRE1C variant in a later genetic analysis, and the association was replicated in an independent cohort. For the cohort, immune exposure information was limited to CMV serostatus.

Library construction relied on the immunoSEQ multiplex PCR assay. For the multiplex PCR, a mixture combining 60 forward primers for TCR Vbeta segments and 13 reverse primers for TCR Jbeta segments was used. A multiplex PCR assay on genomic DNA amplified the CDR3 region of rearranged TCR beta genes. The Illumina HiSeq System was used to sequence the amplified TCR beta libraries as 87-base-pair reads. The authors' analysis ran thus. A later analysis counted 65 million to 90 million unique TCR beta chains across the 550 to 800 repertoires, and around 12 million of these chains were shared by at least two donors. To remove PCR and sequencing errors, raw reads were error-corrected and collapsed into unique sequences using a nearest-neighbor algorithm that merged closely related sequences. To assign V, D and J gene segments, CDR3 sequences were aligned to IMGT reference sequences. For a sequence to be retained, at least a six-nucleotide match to both a V gene segment and a J gene segment was required. A rearrangement was called productive if the CDR3 had no stop codons and remained in frame with V and J, and every other rearrangement was called non-productive. CDR3 was defined according to IMGT convention as the region running from the second conserved V-encoded cysteine to the conserved J-encoded phenylalanine. Sequences without an unambiguous match to a single V gene segment were excluded from the earlier analysis of almost 600 of the donors. An earlier analysis of 587 of the donors called V segments functional above 56.7% productive rearrangements and segregating when the between-donor standard deviation exceeded 5%. A statistical classification framework was developed to diagnose cytomegalovirus status using the catalog of TCR beta chain sequences. In a later analysis, TCR nucleotide sequences were compared against IMGT/GENE-DB human TR gene sequences so that V and J genes could be assigned. Using the TCRdist pipeline, a later analysis assigned CDR3 sequences along with most-parsimonious VDJ recombination scenarios. In a later analysis, each TCR beta chain was defined by its CDR3 amino acid sequence together with its V-gene family, and reads lacking a unique V-gene family were excluded. A later analysis removed 550 to 650 highly shared, low-generation-probability nucleotide sequences to deal with suspected cross-contamination and a sequencing artifact. For each public chain, a later analysis derived a clonal expansion index from normalized ranks of inferred template counts within each repertoire. Generation probabilities in a later analysis came from a VDJ recombination model fitted to out-of-frame rearrangements, and those results were checked against IGoR. In a later analysis, hypergeometric tests were used to score TCR-TCR, TCR-HLA and TCR-CMV co-occurrence, with a repertoire-size bias correction applied to TCR pairs. In a later analysis, false discovery rates were estimated by permuting HLA or CMV assignments 20 times. In a later analysis, co-occurring TCRs were grouped using DBSCAN, with TCRdist sequence similarity added in when clustering inside HLA-allele-positive subsets. Repertoires with fewer than 30,000 or more than 120,000 public chains were left out of co-occurrence clustering, as were roughly five repertoires with anomalous nucleotide sharing. Here the immuneACCESS table is served through TCRdb, limited to in-frame sequences with V and J called. Missing clones are a known gap in these copies; in checked studies unresolved V genes cover under half, and the rest lacks a known reason. Clone size and V and J calls were adopted from that table, with D and trimming inferred from the DNA. In all, the sample holds about 140,000 clones, and about 80% of those were seen once. Less than 2% of the sample lies in the top ten.

The sample taken for sequencing was PBMCs. The rearrangement combines TRBV11-2 with TRBJ1-3; the D gene identity is not certain. The receptor's source is a woman aged 25 to 39 in good health and CMV-seronegative. The CDR3 has the sequence CASSPRDTIYF. The nucleotide sequence reads as follows: TGTGCCAGCAGCCCCCGCGACACCATATATTTT. Beyond the CDR3, the reference TRBV11-2 and TRBJ1-3 genes provide the residues; the full variable domain reads: EAGVAQSPRYKIIEKRQSVAFWCNPISGHATLYWYQQILGQGPKLLIQFQNNGVVDDSQLPKDRFSAERLKGVDSTLKIQPAKLEDSAVYLCASSPRDTIYFGEGSWLTVV.